One sample yielded the 18 T cell receptor beta chains listed below, sequenced in a study of T cells in Graves' hyperthyroidism and ophthalmopathy (dated by TCRdb to the late 2010s). Library generation was performed with multiplex PCR. The data were produced on an Illumina HiSeq 2000. The TCR beta CDR3 regions were amplified from the RNA transcripts. The first round of RT-PCR for the TCR CDR3 was performed with the HTBI primer set and the Qiagen OneStep RT-PCR kit. Using fastp at Q25 and MiXCR, TCRdb reprocessed the public reads and kept productive beta chains. Each record represents a unique CDR3 protein, reported with the most common genes and DNA among its rows. This sample comprises some 600,000 distinct CDR3 sequences, approximately 14% of them detected only once. The biggest ten clones account for roughly 5.5% of the sample. The sequenced sample consisted of blood. Source of these receptors: a woman in her 30s with Graves' hyperthyroidism that later progressed to Graves' ophthalmopathy.

This clonotype was recorded at least ten times. The V and J genes are TRBV20-1 and TRBJ2-7; no clear D. The CDR3 runs 17 residues. Germline-derived CDR1 and CDR2 are DFQATT and SNEGSKA (reference sequence). V gave up 0 bases and J gave up 6 bases, with 24 bases separating them. The CDR3, as DNA: TGCAGTGCTAGAGATGAGGTTTGGGGAATCTCCCCGCTCGAGCAGTACTTC. It codes for CSARDEVWGISPLEQYF.

This clonotype has ten or more counts. V usage is TRBV7-2 and J usage is TRBJ2-3; 15 nucleotides line up with TRBD2. The germline V gene has CDR1 SGHTA and CDR2 FQGNSA. Losses at the gene ends were 5 bases for V and 4 bases for J; bases not matched to a gene: 1. The CDR3 has 15 residues. CDR3 amino acids: CASSRTSGRADTQYF. The CDR3 bases are TGTGCCAGCAGCCGGACTAGCGGGAGGGCAGATACGCAGTATTTT.

In this sample, this clonotype turned up once. Compared with germline, one end of the junction differs, possibly owing to a read error. V usage is TRBV27 and J usage is TRBJ1-3; TRBD1 is a possible D gene (5 bases). There are 17 residues in the CDR3. Germline-derived CDR1 and CDR2 are MNHEY and SMNVEV (reference sequence). The CDR3: CDSSLSGGLFSGNTIYF. The CDR3 nucleotides are TGTGACAGCAGTTTATCGGGGGGTTTGTTCTCTGGAAACACCATATATTTT.

Many counts were recorded for this clonotype. The genes are TRBV28 and TRBJ1-4; no reliable D call. The CDR3 covers 16 residues. The V and J ends lost 5 bases and 7 bases respectively, with 20 bases between them. CDR1 and CDR2 from the germline V gene are MDHEN and SYDVKM. Here the CDR3 DNA reads TGTGCCAGCAGTAAAATTACAGCCTCCGGCGGTGAAAAACTGTTTTTT. Translating it yields CASSKITASGGEKLFF.

This clonotype was seen ten or more times. The V gene is TRBV20-1, the J gene TRBJ2-2; tentatively, D is TRBD2 (5 bases). The CDR3 runs 12 residues. From germline, CDR1 is DFQATT and CDR2 SNEGSKA (reference sequence). V was cut by 1 base and J by 7 bases, with 7 bases left in between. The CDR3 DNA reads as TGCAGTGCTAGAGTAGGGAGCGGGGAGCTGTTTTTT. It translates to CSARVGSGELFF.

This clonotype occurred many times. The rearrangement uses TRBV20-1 and TRBJ2-7; TRBD2 aligns across 9 bases. The CDR3 runs to 15 residues. Germline CDR1 is DFQATT and CDR2 is SNEGSKA (reference sequence). The V and J ends lost 6 bases and 2 bases, in that order; junction bases with no gene match: 11. CDR3 loop: CSAPKILAGTYEQYF. CDR3 sequence (DNA): TGCAGTGCCCCGAAAATCCTAGCGGGGACCTACGAGCAGTACTTC.

This clonotype showed up just a few times. This chain connects TRBV30 to TRBJ2-1, with 12 bases aligning to TRBD2. The germline CDR1 and CDR2 sequences are GTSNPN and SVGIG (reference sequence). Trimming took 3 bases from V and 8 from J; bases not matched to a gene: 26. The CDR3 loop spans 21 amino acids. The CDR3 DNA sequence: TGTGCCTGGAGCGAACCCGGGGGTACTAGCGGGAGGAGGGGGGGAGAAGATGAGCAGTTCTTC. Protein sequence: CAWSEPGGTSGRRGGEDEQFF.

The chain recombines TRBV30 with TRBJ1-6; 9 positions match TRBD1. This CDR3 has 22 residues. V lost 2 bases, J lost 3 bases, and 23 bases stayed unmatched. Germline CDR1 and CDR2: GTSNPN and SVGIG (reference sequence). The CDR3 DNA follows: TGTGCCTGGAGTTTTGGGGAAGGGAATTCGGGGACAGGGCCGGTCTATAATTCACCCCTCCACTTT. Protein sequence: CAWSFGEGNSGTGPVYNSPLHF.

This clonotype was seen many times. Here the CDR3 DNA reads TGTGCCAGCAAGAGCGGGAGGGCCTTTGATACGCAGTATTTT. It is translated as CASKSGRAFDTQYF. The rearrangement links TRBV2 to TRBJ2-3, with 10 bases identical to TRBD2. Germline CDR1 is SNHLY and CDR2 is FYNNEI. Trimming at V came to 7 bases and at J to 6 bases, leaving 7 bases not matched to a gene. The CDR3 runs 14 residues.

This clonotype was seen more than once but under ten times. The chain uses TRBV28 and TRBJ1-5; D gene ambiguous. Germline lookup yields CDR1 MDHEN and CDR2 SYDVKM. Trimming removed 2 bases at V and 5 bases at J, with 4 bases between. CDR3 length equals 12 residues. CDR3 bases: TGTGCCAGCAGTTTACAGTATCAGCCCCAGCATTTT. This translates into CASSLQYQPQHF.

This clonotype was detected ten times or more. V usage is TRBV28 and J usage is TRBJ2-7, with D perhaps matching TRBD2 (6 bases). V lost 4 bases and J lost 0, with 10 bases in between. The CDR3 has 14 amino acids. Germline V CDR1 and CDR2: MDHEN, SYDVKM. CDR3 in DNA: TGTGCCAGCAGTTCCCGGGAGATCTCCTACGAGCAGTACTTC. This encodes CASSSREISYEQYF.

This rearrangement joins TRBV18 to TRBJ1-2; D is undetermined. The CDR3 covers 15 residues. V was cut by 2 bases and J by 0 bases, with 10 bases left in between. From germline, CDR1 is KGHSH and CDR2 LQKENI. CDR3 DNA sequence: TGTGCCAGCTCACCAAAGGAACCCTCTAACTATGGCTACACCTTC. Its translation is CASSPKEPSNYGYTF. Complete variable domain (other parts from reference TRBV18 and TRBJ1-2): NAGVMQNPRHLVRRRGQEARLRCSPMKGHSHVYWYRQLPEEGLKFMVYLQKENIIDESGMPKERFSAEFPKEGPSILRIQQVVRGDSAAYFCASSPKEPSNYGYTFGSGTRLTVV.

The chain recombines TRBV19 with TRBJ2-2; D might be TRBD1 or TRBD2, each matching 5 bases. Trimming took off 1 base at V and 1 base at J, with 16 bases between the two ends. The CDR3 has 18 residues. CDR1 is LNHDA and CDR2 is SQIVND in the germline V gene (reference sequence). The CDR3 sequence is CASSIVPGSSRNTGELFF. The CDR3 DNA sequence: TGTGCCAGTAGTATAGTCCCAGGGAGTTCGAGGAACACCGGGGAGCTGTTTTTT.

This clonotype has at least ten counts. The CDR3 DNA is TGTGCCAGCAGCGCCATAGCTGGTGTCAGTAACTATGGCTACACCTTC. Translated, it gives CASSAIAGVSNYGYTF. The J gene is TRBJ1-2, the V gene TRBV9; D not certain. This CDR3 has 16 amino acids. CDR1 SGDLS and CDR2 YYNGEE come from the germline V gene. Trimming stripped 3 bases from V and 1 base from J, with 16 bases between.

The table lists this clonotype with many counts. The gene calls are TRBV7-2 and TRBJ1-3; 7 nucleotides agree with TRBD1. From germline, CDR1 is SGHTA and CDR2 FQGNSA. This CDR3 spans 16 amino acids. V lost 8 bases to trimming and J lost 8 bases; unmatched junction nucleotides: 18. The CDR3 loop reads CASAVAGTDKGDTIYF. CDR3 nucleotides: TGTGCCAGCGCCGTAGCCGGGACAGACAAGGGGGACACCATATATTTT.

The genes are TRBV4-1 and TRBJ2-1; no firm D call. The CDR3 has 14 amino acids. V lost 7 bases and J 0 bases, leaving 10 bases between the germline ends. Germline V gene lookup returns CDR1 MGHRA and CDR2 YSYEKL. The CDR3 region has the DNA TGCGCCAGCATTTTCAGGTTCTCCTACAATGAGCAGTTCTTC. Its translation is CASIFRFSYNEQFF.

The gene calls are TRBV10-3 and TRBJ2-3; 9 bases line up with TRBD2. Germline CDR1 is ENHRY and CDR2 is SYGVKD. The CDR3 is 16 amino acids. Trimming removed 4 bases from V and 2 bases from J; junction bases left unmatched: 7. The CDR3 bases are TGTGCCATCAGTGGGCCAGCGGGAGGCCACACAGATACGCAGTATTTT. The encoded protein is CAISGPAGGHTDTQYF.

The chain links TRBV20-1 to TRBJ1-5; perhaps TRBD1 as D (5 bases). With 0 bases removed from V and 2 bases from J, the gap between germline ends came to 11 bases. CDR1 and CDR2 (germline): DFQATT, SNEGSKA (reference sequence). The CDR3 has 15 amino acids. The CDR3 protein is CSARDLRDGNQPQHF. The CDR3 DNA sequence: TGCAGTGCTAGAGATCTCAGGGATGGCAATCAGCCCCAGCATTTT.